This T cell receptor beta chain was captured in a study of long-term antiretroviral therapy in people with HIV. The study, taken as a whole, reports: Post-ART diversity increased but stayed below transplant donor controls. HIV repertoire CDR3 lengths ranged less widely than those of controls.

The CDR3 length is 15 residues. The germline V gene encodes CDR1 SGDLS and CDR2 YYNGEE. J was trimmed by 1 base and V by 3 bases; bases with no gene match: 5. Runs used v3.0 of the immunoSEQ assay and were done at survey level. Repertoires were generated with immunoSEQ multiplex PCR, while TCRdb's copy carries only in-frame clones and drops some. The sample consists of 15,000 to 20,000 clones, 78% of them appearing once. The United States was where all participants with HIV were treated. This clone was counted a few times. Its antigen is as yet unknown. The chain carries TRBV9 and TRBJ2-3; 7 bases fit TRBD2. The sample was unsorted PBMCs, taken at the start of antiretroviral therapy, before treatment. The receptor comes from a woman between 40 and 55 years old with HIV. The CDR3 nucleotides are TGTGCCAGCAGCGAGACTAGCCGGGGCACAGATACGCAGTATTTT. It specifies CASSETSRGTDTQYF.